This TCR beta chain was found in a study of cytomegalovirus exposure and HLA in healthy donors. Overall study results and limits: Accurate predictions that matched the HLA-A and HLA-B alleles of most subjects were reportedly made from TCR beta sequences. With further analysis later on, most CMV-associated TCR beta chains appeared HLA-restricted.

A multiplex PCR was run with 60 Vbeta primers and 13 Jbeta primers. TCRdb's copy holds only in-frame clones and misses some; the assay was immunoSEQ multiplex PCR. The table includes fewer than 250,000 clones, approximately 79% detected once. A remark on this clone: Its target is not known.

The length of the CDR3 is 14 residues. Trimming stripped 6 bases from V and 7 bases from J, with 13 bases between. Germline V gives CDR1 MDHEN, CDR2 SYDVKM. The chain has TRBV28 and TRBJ1-6; possible D gene TRBD1, 5 bases. Sequenced sample: PBMCs. This receptor was obtained from a woman in her late teens or twenties in good health and CMV-seronegative. The DNA for the CDR3 is TGTGCCAGCAGCCCAAGGGGCGTGAATTCACCCCTCCACTTT. Protein sequence: CASSPRGVNSPLHF.